The source of this T cell receptor (beta chain) is a study of cytomegalovirus exposure and HLA in healthy donors. Overall study findings and caveats: In a later analysis, TCR beta V- and J-gene trimming showed a link to a missense DCLRE1C variant. Some public TCRs appeared in many individuals, while most sequences were rare.

A word on this clone: Its antigen is unidentified.

PCR primers comprised 60 Vbeta and 13 Jbeta primers. Authors' data handling: Approximately 12 million of the roughly 80 million unique TCR beta chains counted in a later analysis were shared. Here immunoSEQ multiplex PCR was the method, and the copy in TCRdb shows in-frame clones only, minus some. V, J and clone size are taken as reported in that table, and D and trimming were inferred from the DNA itself. The sample lists about 150,000 clones, about 75% seen once, with less than 5% in the top ten. Germline V gene sequence: CDR1 SEHNR, CDR2 FQNEAQ (reference sequence). With V trimmed by 7 bases and J by 8 bases, 12 bases remained unmatched. The CDR3 is 15 amino acids.

This TCR came from a man between 60 and 75 years old in good health and CMV-seronegative. The chain couples TRBV7-9 to TRBJ2-1; 9 nucleotides align to TRBD1. Sequences were obtained from PBMCs. CDR3 coding DNA: TGTGCCAGCATCCCCGGGACAGGGAGTTATTATGAGCAGTTCTTC. As protein: CASIPGTGSYYEQFF.